This TCR beta chain derives from a study of blood T cell repertoires in COVID-19. The CDR3 has 13 amino acids. J was trimmed by 5 bases and V by 6 bases; bases with no gene match: 3. CDR1 is SNHLY, CDR2 FYNNEI, per germline. Source study methods: Counts of nucleated cells, estimated from reference gene primer amplification, were obtained. Some clones are missing from TCRdb's copy, which holds only in-frame ones; the method was immunoSEQ multiplex PCR. V, J and clone size are those of that table, while D and trimming were read from the DNA. The sample consists of about 300,000 clones, around 82% of them appearing once.

V is TRBV2 and J is TRBJ2-1; 8 nucleotides agree with TRBD1. Sample: peripheral blood. The TCR originated in a woman aged 45-65 years with acute or convalescent COVID-19. The CDR3, as DNA: TGTGCCAGCAGGCGACAGGGGCACAATGAGCAGTTCTTC. This gives the protein CASRRQGHNEQFF.